The source of this TCR beta chain is a study of T cells in Graves' hyperthyroidism and ophthalmopathy. Lactation, pregnancy, other autoimmune disease or uncontrolled infection led to exclusion of patients. Thyroid ultrasound and orbital computed tomography, with clinical symptoms and serum thyroxine and TRAb, informed diagnoses. Authors of the study amplified TCR beta CDR3 regions from RNA transcripts. In the first-round RT-PCR of the TCR CDR3, the HTBI primer set was used. TCRdb independently ran MiXCR on the multiplex PCR reads; one entry per CDR3 protein. The repertoire holds 600,000 to 800,000 distinct CDR3 sequences, with 35% as singletons. The CDR3 has 13 residues. The V gene's germline CDR1 is MNHEY and CDR2 SMNVEV (reference sequence). The V gene lost 8 bases and the J gene lost 5 bases, with 16 bases spanning the gap.

This chain joins TRBV27 and TRBJ2-7; D remains unclear. This receptor was identified in a woman aged 35 to 49 with Graves' hyperthyroidism. The sequencing input was blood. DNA of the CDR3: TGTGCCAGCGGAAAGTCGGGCCAGAACGAGCAGTACTTC. Amino acids: CASGKSGQNEQYF.